One TCR beta chain is described in this entry. The antigen remains undetermined. This sample is drawn from a study of shared clonotypes between healthy human individuals. Study conclusions and caveats: As a rule, naive subsets had a larger estimated richness than memory subsets. Clonotypes which were not shared had lower generation probabilities than clonotypes that all four donors shared.

TCRdb keeps only in-frame clones here, not all; method: immunoSEQ multiplex PCR. The sample holds around 2.1 million clones, around 95% seen once. This CDR3 contains 18 residues. Germline lookup yields CDR1 SGDLS and CDR2 YYNGEE. V was trimmed by 0 bases and J by 1 base, leaving 14 bases between them. This TCR derives from a man in his late teens or twenties in good health. The sample comprised naive CD4+ T cells sorted from blood. Noted subset: CD45RA+ positively selected. The chain recombines TRBV9 with TRBJ1-6; the D gene is possibly TRBD1 (6 bases). The CDR3 sequence is CASSVDPGAGSYNSPLHF. CDR3 bases: TGTGCCAGCAGCGTAGATCCAGGGGCGGGGTCCTATAATTCACCCCTCCACTTT.